Below, one T cell receptor beta chain is given with its context. The J segment lost 3 bases and the V segment lost 4 bases, leaving 6 bases of the junction unmatched. The CDR3 is made up of 15 amino acids. Germline V gene data show CDR1 as MDHEN and CDR2 as SYDVKM. Generated by immunoSEQ multiplex PCR, the TCRdb table keeps only in-frame clones and is missing some. The table has around 260,000 clones, about 90% seen once. The sample comes from a study of blood T cell repertoires in COVID-19. The sequence came from a woman between 45 and 60 years old with acute or convalescent COVID-19. The J gene is TRBJ2-3, the V gene TRBV28; 8 bases match TRBD1. Material for sequencing was peripheral blood. Here the CDR3 reads CASSSLDRATDTQYF. The CDR3 DNA is TGTGCCAGCAGTTCACTGGACAGGGCGACAGATACGCAGTATTTT.